The rows below give T cell receptor beta chains drawn from one sample of a study of T cell repertoires in ileal Crohn's disease. Produced via immunoSEQ multiplex PCR; TCRdb's table is partial and in-frame only. Here the sample spans 12,000 or so clones, 75% to 90% being singletons. Sequencing used ileal tissue. The origin of the receptors is an adult with Crohn's disease. The CDR3 runs from the conserved cysteine through the conserved F or W. Each record gives: V gene, J gene, D gene, clone size, CDR3 protein, CDR3 DNA. D genes are given only for firm matches. Size is omitted from some rows. Given values are once, few, many or a class for expanded clones.

TRBV5-4	TRBJ2-1	TRBD2	.	CASSRGTSGTLIYNEQFF	TGTGCCAGCAGCCGTGGGACTAGCGGGACCCTTATCTACAATGAGCAGTTCTTC
TRBV18	TRBJ2-7	TRBD2	.	CASSSTGLAGVSHEQYF	TGTGCCAGCTCATCTACGGGACTAGCGGGAGTTTCCCACGAGCAGTACTTC
TRBV5-1	TRBJ1-4	.	.	CASSFFGQPNEKLFF	TGCGCCAGCAGCTTTTTTGGACAGCCTAATGAAAAACTGTTTTTT
TRBV7-7	TRBJ2-1	.	.	CASSRQQGNEQFF	TGTGCCAGCAGCCGACAACAGGGTAATGAGCAGTTCTTC
TRBV5-1	TRBJ2-7	TRBD1	few	CASSSPGQGYEQYF	TGCGCCAGCAGCTCGCCGGGACAGGGCTACGAGCAGTACTTC
TRBV15	TRBJ2-7	.	few	CATSRELGMGGEQYF	TGTGCCACCAGCAGAGAACTTGGGATGGGGGGTGAGCAGTACTTC
TRBV19	TRBJ1-6	.	.	CASHTANSYNSPLHF	TGTGCCAGTCATACAGCAAACTCCTATAATTCACCCCTCCACTTT
TRBV5-1	TRBJ1-1	.	.	CASSLATDLNTEAFF	TGCGCCAGCAGCTTGGCCACAGACCTGAACACTGAAGCTTTCTTT
TRBV30	TRBJ2-6	.	few	CACRLISGANVLTF	TGTGCCTGTCGACTGATTTCTGGGGCCAACGTCCTGACTTTC
TRBV27	TRBJ1-2	TRBD1	.	CASKKADRAAGSYTF	TGTGCCAGCAAAAAAGCCGACAGGGCTGCTGGGAGCTACACCTTC
TRBV6-4	TRBJ1-2	.	.	CASSDLQERPTF	TGTGCCAGCAGCGATCTACAGGAACGGCCCACCTTC
TRBV18	TRBJ1-5	TRBD1	.	CASSPRGQIDQPQHF	TGTGCCAGCTCACCACGGGGACAGATTGATCAGCCCCAGCATTTT
TRBV5-6	TRBJ1-5	.	.	CASSSWQGFGNQPQHF	TGTGCCAGCAGCTCGTGGCAGGGGTTTGGCAATCAGCCCCAGCATTTT
TRBV2	TRBJ1-5	TRBD1	.	CASSGDWTGSSGNQPQHF	TGTGCCAGCAGTGGGGATTGGACAGGGAGTAGCGGTAATCAGCCCCAGCATTTT
TRBV5-6	TRBJ1-2	TRBD1	.	CASSQPDRGGLGYTF	TGTGCCAGCAGCCAACCGGACAGGGGGGGTCTTGGCTACACCTTC
TRBV5-1	TRBJ1-3	.	.	CASASQGPGNTIYF	TGCGCCAGCGCCTCACAGGGACCTGGAAACACCATATATTTT
TRBV7-9	TRBJ2-5	TRBD2	.	CASSPGLAVGKTQYF	TGTGCCAGCAGCCCCGGACTAGCTGTTGGGAAGACCCAGTACTTC
TRBV5-1	TRBJ2-5	TRBD2	few	CASSEIAGRETQYF	TGCGCCAGCAGCGAAATAGCGGGGAGAGAGACCCAGTACTTC
TRBV7-9	TRBJ1-4	.	once	CASSPDRYNEKLFF	TGTGCCAGCAGCCCGGACAGATATAATGAAAAACTGTTTTTT
TRBV6-5	TRBJ2-2	TRBD2	.	CASSYSSGRGTGELFF	TGTGCCAGCAGTTACTCGAGCGGGAGGGGTACCGGGGAGCTGTTTTTT
TRBV5-1	TRBJ1-5	.	.	CASSLSPGGNQPQHF	TGCGCCAGCAGCTTGTCGCCAGGGGGCAATCAGCCCCAGCATTTT
TRBV4-2	TRBJ2-3	TRBD2	.	CASRNGGAADTQYF	TGTGCCAGCAGGAACGGGGGGGCGGCAGATACGCAGTATTTT
TRBV19	TRBJ1-2	TRBD1	.	CASSVATGLGYGYTF	TGTGCCAGTAGTGTCGCGACAGGGTTGGGCTATGGCTACACCTTC
TRBV19	TRBJ1-1	TRBD1	once	CATRTGNTEAFF	TGTGCCACCAGGACAGGAAACACTGAAGCTTTCTTT
TRBV2	TRBJ2-2	.	.	CASSVGEANTGELFF	TGTGCCAGCAGTGTAGGGGAAGCGAACACCGGGGAGCTGTTTTTT
TRBV5-6	TRBJ1-1	TRBD1	.	CASSLTGGTEAFF	TGTGCCAGCAGCTTGACAGGGGGCACTGAAGCTTTCTTT
TRBV7-3	TRBJ2-1	.	once	CASSLSLGEQFF	TGTGCCAGCAGCTTAAGTCTAGGTGAGCAGTTCTTC
TRBV29-1	TRBJ1-1	.	.	CSVLADGGSEAFF	TGCAGCGTTCTGGCAGACGGGGGTAGTGAAGCTTTCTTT
TRBV6-5	TRBJ1-2	TRBD1	.	CASSGTGGGLYGYTF	TGTGCCAGCAGCGGAACAGGGGGGGGACTATATGGCTACACCTTC
TRBV30	TRBJ2-3	.	.	CAWNSRLADTQYF	TGTGCCTGGAATAGCCGACTTGCGGATACGCAGTATTTT
TRBV4-2	TRBJ2-5	.	once	CASSQQDSGRQETQYF	TGTGCCAGCAGCCAACAGGACAGCGGCCGACAAGAGACCCAGTACTTC
TRBV10-3	TRBJ1-1	.	.	CAISESIGANTEAFF	TGTGCCATCAGTGAGTCGATAGGGGCGAACACTGAAGCTTTCTTT
TRBV6-1	TRBJ2-1	TRBD2	.	CASSELAGSYNEQFF	TGTGCCAGCAGTGAACTAGCGGGCTCCTACAATGAGCAGTTCTTC
TRBV5-6	TRBJ2-3	TRBD2	.	CASSASLAGGVDTQYF	TGTGCCAGCAGCGCAAGCCTAGCGGGGGGGGTAGATACGCAGTATTTT
TRBV7-3	TRBJ1-2	.	.	CASSPRAGQYGYTF	TGTGCCAGCAGCCCCAGGGCGGGGCAGTATGGCTACACCTTC
TRBV4-1	TRBJ1-4	.	.	CASSQDLGAFNEKLFF	TGCGCCAGCAGCCAAGATTTAGGGGCCTTTAATGAAAAACTGTTTTTT
TRBV5-5	TRBJ1-5	.	.	CASSLQGNQPQHF	TGTGCCAGCAGCTTACAGGGCAATCAGCCCCAGCATTTT
TRBV18	TRBJ2-2	TRBD2	.	CASSPYRTSRNTGELFF	TGTGCCAGCTCACCGTATAGGACTAGCAGGAACACCGGGGAGCTGTTTTTT
TRBV4-2	TRBJ2-7	.	.	CASSQGLGDGSYEQYF	TGTGCCAGCAGCCAAGGCCTGGGAGACGGGTCCTACGAGCAGTACTTC
TRBV5-1	TRBJ1-3	.	.	CASSLAGGYSGNTIYF	TGCGCCAGCAGCTTGGCGGGGGGCTACTCTGGAAACACCATATATTTT
TRBV7-9	TRBJ1-2	TRBD1	few	CASSLNRGREGYTF	TGTGCCAGCAGCTTAAACAGGGGGCGAGAGGGCTACACCTTC
TRBV11-2	TRBJ1-1	.	.	CASSLDRGGYTEAFF	TGTGCCAGCAGCTTAGATCGAGGGGGTTACACTGAAGCTTTCTTT
TRBV4-1	TRBJ1-2	TRBD1	few	CASSQDRGGQVYGYTF	TGCGCCAGCAGCCAAGATCGGGGAGGACAGGTCTATGGCTACACCTTC
TRBV20-1	TRBJ1-2	.	few	CSASDNYGYTF	TGCAGTGCAAGCGATAACTATGGCTACACCTTC
TRBV30	TRBJ2-1	.	.	CAWSASPGTRGFF	TGTGCCTGGAGTGCGTCCCCCGGGACTCGGGGGTTCTTC